Below, 9 T cell receptor beta chains from the same sample are listed, as sequenced in a study of vaccination effects on CD4 cells after COVID-19. Generated by immunoSEQ multiplex PCR, the TCRdb table keeps only in-frame clones and is missing some. The sample has tens of thousands of clones, 73% seen once; the top ten hold 30% to 40%. Sequencing followed a ViraFEST assay step that expanded antigen-specific CD4+ T cells with viral peptide pools. Culture proceeded for nine to eleven days, and CD4+ T cells were then isolated. Between March and December 2020, the person had a SARS-CoV-2 infection that PCR confirmed. For these TCRs, the target antigens are not known. Sequencing was performed on CD4+ T cells from PBMCs cultured with a peptide pool, taken before COVID-19 vaccination. The receptors originated from a human donor who had a prior SARS-CoV-2 infection.

This clone came up a few times. V is TRBV11-2 and J is TRBJ1-1; D is ambiguous. Germline V gene data show CDR1 as SGHAT and CDR2 as FQNNGV. This CDR3 has 13 residues. V lost 5 bases and J 4 bases, leaving 11 bases between the germline ends. The CDR3 coding sequence is TGTGCCAGCAGCCAACGTAGGAGCACTGAAGCTTTCTTT. Its translation is CASSQRRSTEAFF.

V usage is TRBV7-3 and J usage is TRBJ2-5; weak D call: TRBD1 (6 bases). Trimming took off 6 bases at V and 5 bases at J, with 16 bases between the two ends. Germline V gene sequence: CDR1 SGHTA, CDR2 FQGTGA. The CDR3 sequence is 14 residues long. The CDR3 sequence is CASRSRRQGETQYF. For the CDR3, the DNA is TGTGCCAGCAGGTCCCGGAGGCAGGGGGAGACCCAGTACTTC.

The chain uses TRBV4-2 and TRBJ2-3; 10 bases are shared with TRBD2. V trimming: 4 bases; J trimming: 6 bases; junction bases outside the gene matches: 10. CDR1 is LGHNA, CDR2 YNFKEQ, per germline. The CDR3 is made up of 16 amino acids. This CDR3 reads CASSPEAGGESDTQYF. The DNA for the CDR3 is TGTGCCAGCAGCCCCGAAGCGGGAGGGGAATCTGATACGCAGTATTTT.

The rearrangement links TRBV2 to TRBJ1-2, with D unresolved. Germline CDR1 is SNHLY and CDR2 is FYNNEI. V shed 3 bases and J shed 4 bases, with 6 bases lying between them. The CDR3 covers 12 residues. The CDR3 is CASSDFGYGYTF. The CDR3 DNA sequence: TGTGCCAGCAGTGATTTTGGCTATGGCTACACCTTC.

This chain joins TRBV5-1 and TRBJ1-1; 8 bases match TRBD1. CDR1 SGHRS and CDR2 YFSETQ come from the germline V gene. This CDR3 spans 14 amino acids. After removal of 5 bases from V and 10 bases from J, the junction contained 13 bases not matched to a gene. The CDR3: CASSIDGQGGGAFF. The CDR3 DNA follows: TGCGCCAGCAGTATAGACGGACAGGGAGGAGGAGCTTTCTTT.

The CDR3 DNA follows: TGTGCCAGCAGCGTAGAGGCGTGGGCGGGAGGAGGCGCAAACATTCAGTACTTC. Protein product: CASSVEAWAGGGANIQYF. The chain recombines TRBV9 with TRBJ2-4; TRBD2 agrees at 8 bases. The length of the CDR3 is 18 residues. Losses at the gene ends were 0 bases for V and 6 bases for J; bases not matched to a gene: 14. Germline assignment: CDR1 SGDLS and CDR2 YYNGEE.

The chain has TRBV18 and TRBJ2-5; D gene unclear. The germline V gene has CDR1 KGHSH and CDR2 LQKENI. V was clipped by 2 bases and J by 5 bases, with 12 bases between them. CDR3 size: 14 residues. The CDR3 protein is CASSPSTPGETQYF. The CDR3 nucleotides are TGTGCCAGCTCACCATCGACCCCCGGGGAGACCCAGTACTTC. Combining the CDR3 with reference TRBV18 and TRBJ2-5 gives the whole variable domain NAGVMQNPRHLVRRRGQEARLRCSPMKGHSHVYWYRQLPEEGLKFMVYLQKENIIDESGMPKERFSAEFPKEGPSILRIQQVVRGDSAAYFCASSPSTPGETQYFGPGTRLLVL.

This rearrangement joins TRBV5-6 to TRBJ1-4; a possible D gene is TRBD1 (5 bases). V lost 2 bases to trimming and J lost 4 bases, with 12 bases between them. CDR3 length: 15 amino acids. Germline V gene sequence: CDR1 SGHDT, CDR2 YYEEEE. CDR3 in amino acids: CASSFIEGYNEKLFF. DNA for the CDR3: TGTGCCAGCAGCTTCATCGAGGGGTATAATGAAAAACTGTTTTTT.

The DNA for the CDR3 is TGTGCCAGCAGCACAAGCTCTGGGGCCAACGTCCTGACTTTC. Protein: CASSTSSGANVLTF. The chain uses TRBV13 and TRBJ2-6; D call uncertain. This CDR3 has 14 residues. The V end was cut by 5 bases, the J end by 0 bases, with 5 bases between. Germline CDR1 and CDR2: PRHDT and FYEKMQ (reference sequence).